One T cell receptor beta chain is described in this entry. The data were produced by immunoSEQ multiplex PCR, yet TCRdb's version contains in-frame clones alone and is incomplete. The sample lists about 88,000 clones, about nine tenths seen once, with more than 14% in the top ten. The data belong to a study of blood T cell repertoires in COVID-19. Study-wide background: Nucleic acid was either cDNA or gDNA, and it came from T cells, B-cell-depleted T cells, or PBMCs.

V was clipped by 6 bases and J by 4 bases, with 15 bases between them. The germline V gene has CDR1 MNHEY and CDR2 SVGAGI. The length of the CDR3 is 14 residues. The sequenced sample consisted of peripheral blood. The rearrangement uses TRBV6-5 and TRBJ1-1; no clear D gene. The source of this sequence is a male donor with acute or convalescent COVID-19. In nucleotides, the CDR3 is TGTGCCAGCAGCCCGCAAGAGGTTGGCACTGAAGCTTTCTTT. It translates to CASSPQEVGTEAFF.